Listed here are 24 T cell receptor beta chains from one sample, sequenced in a study of T cell responses to AZD1222 COVID-19 vaccine. Method: immunoSEQ multiplex PCR; TCRdb's copy keeps in-frame clones and lacks some. Of under 150,000 clones listed, roughly 93% were seen once; the top ten hold approximately 1.4%. The sequencing here drew on peripheral blood, taken 28 days after the second AZD1222 dose. These receptors were collected from an adult who received the AZD1222 COVID-19 vaccine.

This clone was seen only once. This rearrangement joins TRBV7-9 to TRBJ1-4, with D possibly matching TRBD1 (6 bases). Germline-derived CDR1 and CDR2 are SEHNR and FQNEAQ (reference sequence). This CDR3 is 17 amino acids long. The ends were cut back, 5 bases at V and 2 bases at J, with 18 bases in the middle. CDR3 sequence: CASSPGSGARTNEKLFF. The CDR3 coding sequence is TGTGCCAGCAGCCCAGGGTCAGGGGCGCGGACTAATGAAAAACTGTTTTTT.

V and J are TRBV5-5 and TRBJ1-2; D may be TRBD1 (6 bases). Per the germline V gene, CDR1 is SGHKS and CDR2 is YYEKEE (reference sequence). Trimming took 3 bases from V and 3 from J, leaving 12 bases between them. The CDR3 is made up of 14 amino acids. The CDR3 nucleotides read TGTGCCAGCAGCTCCGACACAGGGTACTATGGCTACACCTTC. It encodes CASSSDTGYYGYTF.

The sample holds one count of this clone. The rearrangement links TRBV6-6 to TRBJ1-5; weak D call: TRBD1 (5 bases). The CDR3 is made up of 14 amino acids. Between the trimmed V and J ends, which lost 6 bases and 3 bases, there was a span of 12 bases. Germline CDR1 reads MNHNY; CDR2 reads SVGAGI (reference sequence). The CDR3, as DNA: TGTGCCAGCAGCTTCGACAGTAACAATCAGCCCCAGCATTTT. Protein: CASSFDSNNQPQHF.

CDR3 nucleotide sequence: TGTGCCAGTAGTATAGTTCCAGGGGAGAACGAGCAGTACTTC. It yields the protein CASSIVPGENEQYF. The rearrangement links TRBV19 to TRBJ2-7; D may be TRBD1 (6 bases). CDR3 length equals 14 residues. Germline V gene sequence: CDR1 LNHDA, CDR2 SQIVND (reference sequence). Between the trimmed V and J ends, which lost 1 base and 5 bases, there was a span of 12 bases.

The chain carries TRBV5-1 and TRBJ1-2; tentatively, D is TRBD1 (6 bases). Germline CDR1 and CDR2: SGHRS and YFSETQ. The CDR3 is 12 residues long. Trimming pared 4 bases from V and 2 bases from J, leaving 6 bases between. CDR3 sequence: CASSGQNYGYTF. DNA for the CDR3: TGCGCCAGCAGCGGACAGAACTATGGCTACACCTTC. Filled out from reference TRBV5-1 and TRBJ1-2, the complete variable domain reads KAGVTQTPRYLIKTRGQQVTLSCSPISGHRSVSWYQQTPGQGLQFLFEYFSETQRNKGNFPGRFSGRQFSNSRSEMNVSTLELGDSALYLCASSGQNYGYTFGSGTRLTVV.

This chain joins TRBV18 and TRBJ2-3; D possibly corresponds to TRBD2 (6 bases). This CDR3 contains 17 residues. Deletions cut 4 bases from V and 3 bases from J, with 20 bases between. Germline-derived CDR1 and CDR2 are KGHSH and LQKENI. CDR3 DNA: TGTGCCAGCTCACATGACTTGGGAGCGGGCCTGACAGATACGCAGTATTTT. Protein product: CASSHDLGAGLTDTQYF.

The chain joins TRBV7-2 to TRBJ2-3; 7 bases are shared with TRBD2. The CDR3 is made up of 16 amino acids. Unmatched junction bases numbered 12, after V lost 4 bases and J lost 5 bases. In germline, CDR1 is SGHTA, CDR2 FQGNSA. CDR3 in DNA: TGTGCCAGCAGCTCAACCCTAGCGGTAGAGGTAGATACGCAGTATTTT. This codes for CASSSTLAVEVDTQYF.

The chain is built from TRBV19 and TRBJ1-2, with D possibly being TRBD1 (6 bases). CDR1 LNHDA and CDR2 SQIVND come from the germline V gene (reference sequence). This CDR3 is built from 12 residues. The V end lost 7 bases, the J end lost 6 bases, and 12 bases lay between the germline ends. In DNA, the CDR3 is TGTGCCAGTACCCTGGACAGCGATGGCTACACCTTC. Protein sequence: CASTLDSDGYTF.

This clone is a singleton in its sample. The V call is TRBV19, the J call TRBJ2-3; TRBD1 aligns across 10 bases. The CDR3 length is 14 residues. CDR1 LNHDA and CDR2 SQIVND come from the germline V gene (reference sequence). V was pared by 4 bases and J by 7 bases, with 5 bases of the junction left unmatched. The DNA of the CDR3 is TGTGCCAGTAGTAAAAGACAGGGGGCAAATACGCAGTATTTT. This gives the protein CASSKRQGANTQYF.

The genes are TRBV28 and TRBJ2-7; perhaps TRBD2 as D (5 bases). The V end lost 6 bases, the J end lost 7 bases, and 13 bases lay between the germline ends. Germline-derived CDR1 and CDR2 are MDHEN and SYDVKM. This CDR3 is 12 amino acids long. Here the CDR3 DNA reads TGTGCCAGCAGGCGGGTAGTGAGGGAGCAGTACTTC. Translation: CASRRVVREQYF.

The chain recombines TRBV4-1 with TRBJ2-3; 9 bases match TRBD1. The J segment lost 2 bases and the V segment lost 4 bases, leaving 7 bases of the junction unmatched. CDR1 and CDR2 from the germline V gene are MGHRA and YSYEKL. The length of the CDR3 is 16 residues. CDR3 protein: CASSPDRGESTDTQYF. In nucleotides, the CDR3 is TGCGCCAGCAGCCCCGACAGGGGGGAGTCCACAGATACGCAGTATTTT.

This rearrangement joins TRBV28 to TRBJ1-5; no clear D. CDR1 is MDHEN and CDR2 is SYDVKM in the germline V gene. V gave up 1 base and J gave up 6 bases, with 16 bases separating them. The CDR3 runs to 16 residues. In DNA, the CDR3 is TGTGCCAGCAGTTTATTGGGGTTGCGGCGAGTTCAGCCCCAGCATTTT. Amino acid sequence: CASSLLGLRRVQPQHF.

There are a few counts of this clone. The V gene is TRBV4-1, the J gene TRBJ1-2; a possible D gene is TRBD1 (5 bases). Trimming took off 4 bases at V and 6 bases at J, with 15 bases between the two ends. Germline V CDR1 and CDR2: MGHRA, YSYEKL. The CDR3 loop spans 14 amino acids. CDR3 loop: CASSLGWGRDGYTF. The DNA for the CDR3 is TGCGCCAGCAGCCTAGGCTGGGGGAGGGATGGCTACACCTTC.

V gene TRBV2 combines with J gene TRBJ1-4, with a possible D match to TRBD1 (6 bases). The V end was cut by 7 bases, the J end by 6 bases, with 18 bases between. This CDR3 contains 15 residues. Germline CDR1 and CDR2: SNHLY and FYNNEI. In nucleotides, the CDR3 is TGTGCCAGCACTTTACGACAGGACGTAGATGAAAAACTGTTTTTT. Translating it yields CASTLRQDVDEKLFF.

The chain uses TRBV19 and TRBJ1-2; 8 bases map to TRBD1. This CDR3 has 15 amino acids. Germline CDR1 is LNHDA and CDR2 is SQIVND (reference sequence). Trimming cost V 5 bases and J 5 bases; bases outside gene matches: 10. The CDR3 nucleotides are TGTGCCAGTAGTGACAGGGGCAGGCCGACTTATGGCTACACCTTC. Translating gives CASSDRGRPTYGYTF.

This chain connects TRBV27 to TRBJ1-2, with 9 bases that match TRBD1. This CDR3 comprises 13 residues. Trimming cost V 5 bases and J 4 bases; bases outside gene matches: 2. Germline CDR1 is MNHEY and CDR2 is SMNVEV (reference sequence). The CDR3 DNA reads as TGTGCCAGCAGTCGACAGGGGGGCTATGGCTACACCTTC. Its translation: CASSRQGGYGYTF.

This rearrangement joins TRBV5-1 to TRBJ2-5, with D uncertain. This CDR3 has 14 residues. Germline CDR1 is SGHRS and CDR2 is YFSETQ. The V end lost 6 bases, the J end lost 3 bases, and 15 bases lay between the germline ends. The CDR3 DNA reads TGCGCCAGCACCCCGCCGGGTACCAAAGAGACCCAGTACTTC. This encodes CASTPPGTKETQYF.

This chain connects TRBV10-1 to TRBJ1-1; unclear D gene. V was pared by 0 bases and J by 6 bases, with 11 bases between. Germline values: CDR1 WNHNN, CDR2 SYGVQD (reference sequence). This CDR3 region has 14 residues. The CDR3 loop is CASSESIGLAEAFF. The CDR3 DNA reads TGCGCCAGCAGTGAGTCGATAGGACTTGCTGAAGCTTTCTTT.

The chain combines TRBV23-1 with TRBJ1-5; D unresolved. TRBV23-1 is an open reading frame whose function is uncertain. This CDR3 region has 14 residues. V gave up 0 bases and J gave up 6 bases, with 9 bases separating them. The CDR3 nucleotides are TGCGCCAGCAGTCAATCGCACCGGGGTCAGCCCCAGCATTTT. Protein sequence: CASSQSHRGQPQHF.

The genes are TRBV4-1 and TRBJ2-7, with 9 bases lining up with TRBD1. The germline CDR1 and CDR2 sequences are MGHRA and YSYEKL. The CDR3 has 17 residues. Trimming removed 0 bases from V and 5 bases from J; junction bases left unmatched: 11. The CDR3 protein is CASSQEFGTGTADEQYF. CDR3 nucleotides: TGCGCCAGCAGCCAAGAGTTTGGGACAGGGACCGCCGACGAGCAGTACTTC.

The table lists this clone with a count of one. V is TRBV7-8 and J is TRBJ1-2; 8 bases map to TRBD1. After removal of 5 bases from V and 10 bases from J, the junction contained 6 bases not matched to a gene. From germline, CDR1 is SGHVS and CDR2 FQNEAQ. This CDR3 comprises 12 residues. CDR3 sequence (DNA): TGTGCCAGCAGCCTGGACAGGGTTGACTACACCTTC. Encoded protein: CASSLDRVDYTF.

This clone was seen at least ten times. The chain recombines TRBV13 with TRBJ1-1; 7 nucleotides align to TRBD1. CDR3 length: 14 amino acids. In germline, CDR1 is PRHDT, CDR2 FYEKMQ (reference sequence). V shed 3 bases, J shed 0 bases, and the junction held 1 base outside the gene matches. DNA of the CDR3: TGTGCCAGCAGCTTGGACAGGATGAACACTGAAGCTTTCTTT. Translating it yields CASSLDRMNTEAFF.

The CDR3 bases are TGCGCCAGCAGCCAAGGGGCTAGCGGGAGCAGTAGGGATACGCAGTATTTT. This encodes CASSQGASGSSRDTQYF. The chain employs TRBV4-1 and TRBJ2-3; TRBD2 agrees at 10 bases. Looked up from germline, CDR1 is MGHRA and CDR2 is YSYEKL. The CDR3 totals 17 residues. After removal of 1 base from V and 6 bases from J, the junction contained 10 bases not matched to a gene.

The chain couples TRBV4-1 to TRBJ2-7; no reliable D call. The CDR3 contains 14 residues. Trimming pared 0 bases from V and 2 bases from J, leaving 8 bases between. Germline lookup yields CDR1 MGHRA and CDR2 YSYEKL. The CDR3 sequence: CASSQEAITYEQYF. The CDR3 bases are TGCGCCAGCAGCCAAGAGGCGATTACCTACGAGCAGTACTTC.